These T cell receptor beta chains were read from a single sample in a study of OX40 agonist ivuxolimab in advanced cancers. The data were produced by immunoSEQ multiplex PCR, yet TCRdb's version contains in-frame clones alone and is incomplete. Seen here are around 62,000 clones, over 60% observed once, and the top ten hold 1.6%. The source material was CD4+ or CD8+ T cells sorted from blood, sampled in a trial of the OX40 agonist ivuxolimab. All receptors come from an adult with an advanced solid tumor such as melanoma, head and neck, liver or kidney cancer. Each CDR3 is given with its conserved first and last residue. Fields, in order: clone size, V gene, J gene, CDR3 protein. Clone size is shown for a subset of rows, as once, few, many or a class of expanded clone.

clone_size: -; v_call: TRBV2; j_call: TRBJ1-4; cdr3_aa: CASSSKAGRATNEKLFF
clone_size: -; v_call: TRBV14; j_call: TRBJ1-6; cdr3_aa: CASSPTAGAGGSPLHF
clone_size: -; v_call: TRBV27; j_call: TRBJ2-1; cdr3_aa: CASSLAASGTNEQFF
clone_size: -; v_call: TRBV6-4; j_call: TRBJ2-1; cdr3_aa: CASSRLAGADSGQFF
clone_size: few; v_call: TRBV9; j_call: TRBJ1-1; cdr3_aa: CASSAGTGFFTEAFF
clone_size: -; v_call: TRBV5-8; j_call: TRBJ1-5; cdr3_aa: CASSLGQPQHF
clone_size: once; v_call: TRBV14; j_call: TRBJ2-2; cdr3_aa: CASSTNSLITGELFF
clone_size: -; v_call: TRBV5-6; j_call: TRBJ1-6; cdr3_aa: CASSLGTWSFPPLHF
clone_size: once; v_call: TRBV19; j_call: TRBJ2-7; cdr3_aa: CASSPQAGDSYEQYF
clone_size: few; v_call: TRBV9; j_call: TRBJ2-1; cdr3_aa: CASSSVGGGGYNEQFF
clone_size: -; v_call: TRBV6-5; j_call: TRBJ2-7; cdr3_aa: CASRHGQLYEQYF
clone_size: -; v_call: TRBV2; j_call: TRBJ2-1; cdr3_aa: CASTSLAGSYNEQFF
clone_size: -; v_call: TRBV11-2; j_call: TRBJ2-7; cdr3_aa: CASSFTGPNEQYF
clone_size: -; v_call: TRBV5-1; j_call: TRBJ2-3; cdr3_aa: CASSLAGGMTDTQYF
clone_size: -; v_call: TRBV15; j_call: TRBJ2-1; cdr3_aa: CATSREAGGQQFF
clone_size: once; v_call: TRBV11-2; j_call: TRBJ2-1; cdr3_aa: CASSQGDPTYNEQFF